This T cell receptor (beta chain) emerged from a study of shared clonotypes between healthy human individuals. Study details: Per donor, three plates held CD4 naive cells, three held CD4 memory, two held CD8 naive and one held CD8 memory.

The authors loaded around 190 ng DNA, about 30,000 T cell genomes, into sorted-subset replicate PCRs. Here immunoSEQ multiplex PCR was the method, and the copy in TCRdb shows in-frame clones only, minus some. The sample includes some 2,400,000 clones, 90% to 97% seen only once; the top ten take approximately 0.13%. There are 14 residues in the CDR3. Per the germline V gene, CDR1 is MNHNS and CDR2 is SASEGT. Trimming pared 6 bases from V and 2 bases from J, leaving 13 bases between. J is TRBJ1-1 and V is TRBV6-1; the D gene is possibly TRBD1 (6 bases). The sequencing input was naive CD4+ T cells sorted from blood. As for subset: CD45RA+ positively selected. This sequence was found in a man in his late teens or twenties in good health. This CDR3 is CASSRTALNTEAFF. DNA for the CDR3: TGTGCCAGCAGCCGGACAGCGTTAAACACTGAAGCTTTCTTT.